This T cell receptor beta chain is drawn from a study of blood T cell repertoires in COVID-19. In the original processing: Reference gene primer amplification gave nucleated cell count estimates. Only in-frame clones appear in the TCRdb table, and some are missing; sequencing was by immunoSEQ multiplex PCR. V and J calls and clone size are given by that table; D and trimming were obtained from the DNA. Altogether 130,000 or so clones are present, roughly 84% being singletons, with the ten largest covering over 1.1%. Germline V lookup: CDR1 MNHNS, CDR2 SASEGT. Trimming at V came to 0 bases and at J to 3 bases, leaving 6 bases not matched to a gene. The CDR3 covers 16 residues.

The V and J genes are TRBV6-1 and TRBJ2-7, with 9 bases aligning to TRBD2. Sequenced material: peripheral blood. The TCR originated in a man aged 55 to 69 with acute or convalescent COVID-19. The CDR3 sequence is CASSEALLAGYYEQYF. The DNA for the CDR3 is TGTGCCAGCAGTGAAGCGCTGCTAGCGGGATACTACGAGCAGTACTTC.